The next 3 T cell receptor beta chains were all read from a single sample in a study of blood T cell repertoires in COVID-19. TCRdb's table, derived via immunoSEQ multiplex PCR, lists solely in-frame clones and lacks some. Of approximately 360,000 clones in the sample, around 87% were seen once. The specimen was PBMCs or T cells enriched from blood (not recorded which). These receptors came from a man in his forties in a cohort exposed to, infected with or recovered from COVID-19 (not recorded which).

CDR3 in DNA: TGTGCCAGCAGCTTCGGGGGGACGAACCAAGAGACCCAGTACTTC. This codes for CASSFGGTNQETQYF. The chain employs TRBV5-6 and TRBJ2-5; 7 positions agree with TRBD2. The CDR3 loop spans 15 amino acids. CDR1 and CDR2 from the germline V gene are SGHDT and YYEEEE. Trimming took 2 bases from V and 0 from J; bases not matched to a gene: 4. The full variable domain, completed using reference TRBV5-6 and TRBJ2-5, is DAGVTQSPTHLIKTRGQQVTLRCSPKSGHDTVSWYQQALGQGPQFIFQYYEEEERQRGNFPDRFSGHQFPNYSSELNVNALLLGDSALYLCASSFGGTNQETQYFGPGTRLLVL.

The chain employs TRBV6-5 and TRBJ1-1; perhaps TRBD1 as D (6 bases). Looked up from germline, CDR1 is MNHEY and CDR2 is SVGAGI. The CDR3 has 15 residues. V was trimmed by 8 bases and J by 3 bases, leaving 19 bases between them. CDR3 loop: CASRTQGGVYTEAFF. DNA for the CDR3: TGTGCCAGCCGTACCCAAGGGGGGGTTTACACTGAAGCTTTCTTT.

The CDR3 loop reads CASSPSYYGEQYF. CDR3 sequence (DNA): TGTGCCAGCAGCCCGTCATATTACGGCGAGCAGTACTTC. The chain uses TRBV3-1 (or the pseudogene TRBV3-2) and TRBJ2-7; D uncertain. CDR1 and CDR2 from the germline V gene are LGHDT and YNNKEL (reference sequence). CDR3 length: 13 amino acids. The V gene lost 4 bases and the J gene lost 6 bases, with 13 bases spanning the gap.